The 9 T cell receptor beta chains presented below share a single source sample, sequenced in a study of blood T cells in healthy people across ages. A second PCR of 7 to 11 cycles used a sample-barcoded 5' primer and a J-beta primer mix. TCRdb fed the 5' RACE reads into MiXCR, producing one record per CDR3 protein. In the table there are hundreds of thousands of distinct CDR3 sequences, roughly half of which are singletons. The sample comprised blood. These receptor sequences come from a woman of 80 years or more in good health.

This clonotype was observed a handful of times. This chain uses TRBV28 with TRBJ1-1, with D possibly TRBD1 on 5 matching bases. V lost 6 bases and J lost 6, with 20 bases in between. CDR1 is MDHEN, CDR2 SYDVKM, per germline. The CDR3 is 15 amino acids. In DNA, the CDR3 is TGTGCCAGCAGGTTGTGGGGGGATCGGAAGCCTGAAGCTTTCTTT. Amino acids: CASRLWGDRKPEAFF.

The chain is built from TRBV5-4 and TRBJ2-1; no definite D call. The CDR3 is made up of 16 amino acids. Trimming removed 0 bases at V and 2 bases at J, with 12 bases between. Germline V lookup: CDR1 SGHNT, CDR2 YYREEE (reference sequence). The CDR3 DNA reads as TGTGCCAGCAGCTTGGAGGCTTCCAGCCCCTACAATGAGCAGTTCTTC. It specifies CASSLEASSPYNEQFF. The variable domain in full, completed from reference TRBV5-4 and TRBJ2-1, reads ETGVTQSPTHLIKTRGQQVTLRCSSQSGHNTVSWYQQALGQGPQFIFQYYREEENGRGNFPPRFSGLQFPNYSSELNVNALELDDSALYLCASSLEASSPYNEQFFGPGTRLTVL.

This sequence joins TRBV7-2 and TRBJ2-5; 7 bases align to TRBD2. TRBJ2-7 matches the DNA end more closely, so the J call is doubtful. CDR3 length: 15 amino acids. Per the germline V gene, CDR1 is SGHTA and CDR2 is FQGNSA. The CDR3 is CASSLISSGLDEQYF. The CDR3 DNA reads as TGTGCCAGCAGCTTAATCTCTAGCGGTCTTGACGAGCAGTACTTC.

The J gene is TRBJ1-1, the V gene TRBV6-2 or TRBV6-3; D gene unclear. With 8 bases removed from V and 7 bases from J, the gap between germline ends came to 14 bases. Germline V gene lookup returns CDR1 MNHEY and CDR2 SVGEGT. The length of the CDR3 is 12 residues. CDR3 loop: CASSRAVVEAFF. In DNA, the CDR3 is TGTGCCAGCTCAAGGGCGGTCGTTGAAGCTTTCTTT.

This clonotype was recorded many times. The CDR3 loop reads CASSRGTGSFNTQYF. Written as DNA, the CDR3 is TGTGCCAGCAGTCGGGGGACAGGCTCATTTAATACGCAGTATTTT. This chain links TRBV7-3 with TRBJ2-3; TRBD1 matches at 8 bases. Germline V gene data show CDR1 as SGHTA and CDR2 as FQGTGA. V was pared by 6 bases and J by 7 bases, with 12 bases of the junction left unmatched. This CDR3 is 15 amino acids long.

For this clonotype: A read error is possible here, since a much larger clone lies one base away. V and J are TRBV2 and TRBJ1-2, with unresolved D. Germline CDR1 SNHLY, CDR2 FYNNEI. This CDR3 has 12 amino acids. V lost 2 bases, J lost 8 bases, and 9 bases lay in between. CDR3: CASSEPGRGYTF. The CDR3 DNA is TGTGCCAGCAGTGAACCTGGGCGCGGCTACACCTTC.

Worth noting for this clonotype: A much larger clonotype is one base distant, so this may be a read error. The gene calls are TRBV2 and TRBJ2-7; D unresolved. The CDR3 loop spans 10 amino acids. Looked up from germline, CDR1 is SNHLY and CDR2 is FYNNEI. Trimming took 4 bases from V and 3 from J, leaving 1 base between them. This CDR3 is CASSVYEQYF. CDR3 DNA sequence: TGTGCCAGCAGTGTCTACGAGCAGTACTTC.

This clonotype has just a few counts. CDR3: CSVEGGRGLVQTQYF. The CDR3, as DNA: TGCAGCGTTGAAGGGGGGCGGGGCTTGGTTCAGACCCAGTACTTC. The rearrangement uses TRBV29-1 and TRBJ2-5; D is possibly TRBD1 or TRBD2 (6 bases each). The CDR3 is 15 residues long. Between the trimmed V and J ends, which lost 1 base and 6 bases, there was a span of 18 bases. CDR1 is SQVTM, CDR2 ANQGSEA, per germline.

This chain connects TRBV4-3 to TRBJ2-3; TRBD2 matches 7 bases. V lost 0 bases to trimming and J lost 6 bases; unmatched junction nucleotides: 6. The CDR3 covers 15 residues. CDR1 and CDR2 from the germline V gene are LGHNA and YSLEER. CDR3 region: CASSQDPRGEDTQYF. As DNA, the CDR3 is TGCGCCAGCAGCCAAGATCCCCGGGGGGAGGATACGCAGTATTTT.